This T cell receptor beta chain originates from a study of OX40 agonist ivuxolimab in advanced cancers. Study-level background: Patients were around 83% male with ages roughly 20 to 90, mean approximately 58.

Study results and caveats: Within 6 weeks, CD4+ and CD8+ blood T cells expanded clonally at 0.1 to 3.0 mg/kg. Clonal expansion among partial responders at 0.1-3.0 mg/kg ranked near the lowest.

In the case of this clone: Its antigen is not identified.

Some clones are missing from TCRdb's copy, which holds only in-frame ones; the method was immunoSEQ multiplex PCR. Found here are 17,000 or so clones, over 65% of them singletons; the top ten hold about a quarter. Germline CDR1 SGHKS, CDR2 YYEKEE (reference sequence). Trimming shortened V by 5 bases and J by 1 base, and 26 bases separated the two germline ends. This CDR3 comprises 19 residues. The chain couples TRBV5-5 to TRBJ2-3; D possibly corresponds to TRBD1 (5 bases). The sequence came from an adult with an advanced solid tumor such as melanoma, head and neck, liver or kidney cancer. Sample: CD4+ or CD8+ T cells sorted from blood, taken in a trial of the OX40 agonist ivuxolimab. Here the CDR3 reads CASSAGTAGSYLRTDTQYF. CDR3 coding DNA: TGTGCCAGCAGTGCCGGCACAGCAGGGTCTTATCTACGCACAGATACGCAGTATTTT.